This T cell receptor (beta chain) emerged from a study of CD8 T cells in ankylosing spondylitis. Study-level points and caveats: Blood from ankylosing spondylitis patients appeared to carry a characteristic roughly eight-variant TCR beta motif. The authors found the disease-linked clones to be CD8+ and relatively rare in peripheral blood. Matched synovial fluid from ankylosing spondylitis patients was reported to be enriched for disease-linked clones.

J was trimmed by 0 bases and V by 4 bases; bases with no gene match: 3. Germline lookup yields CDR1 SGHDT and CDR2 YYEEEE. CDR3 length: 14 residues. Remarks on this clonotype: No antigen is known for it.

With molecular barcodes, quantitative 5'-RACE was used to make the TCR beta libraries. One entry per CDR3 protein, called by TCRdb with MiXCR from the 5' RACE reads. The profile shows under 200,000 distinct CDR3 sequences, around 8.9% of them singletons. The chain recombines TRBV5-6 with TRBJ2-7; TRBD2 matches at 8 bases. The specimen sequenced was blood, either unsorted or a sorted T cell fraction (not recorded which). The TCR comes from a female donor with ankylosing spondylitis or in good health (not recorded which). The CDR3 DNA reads TGTGCCAGCAGCCGAGGGACTAGCTCCTACGAGCAGTACTTC. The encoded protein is CASSRGTSSYEQYF.